Below are 21 T cell receptor beta chains sequenced from a single sample in a study of T cells after yellow fever vaccination (dated by TCRdb to the late 2010s). The receptor library was made with 5' RACE. The sequencer listed for this sample is Illumina HiSeq 2500. TCRdb reprocessed the public reads (quality trimming at Q25 with fastp, clone calling with MiXCR) and kept in-frame beta chains. Duplicate CDR3 protein sequences are folded into a single record with the most common DNA and genes. A total of under 300,000 distinct CDR3 sequences appear in this sample, 6.9% of them only once. The ten largest account for about 0.85% of the sample. What this sample's treatment or condition label stands for: live attenuated yellow fever vaccine strain. The specimen comprised CD4+ T cells sorted from PBMCs, sampled 15 days after the yellow fever booster vaccination. These receptors all stem from a man aged 25 to 40 who received the YFV17D yellow fever vaccine.

This clonotype appeared a few times. The rearrangement links TRBV5-1 to TRBJ2-5, with D perhaps matching TRBD1 or TRBD2 (5 bases each). Germline assignment: CDR1 SGHRS and CDR2 YFSETQ. Trimming left V 0 bases short and J 2 bases short, with 11 bases between. The CDR3 has 15 amino acids. The DNA for the CDR3 is TGCGCCAGCAGCTTGGGGGGGTCAAAACAAGAGACCCAGTACTTC. Translating gives CASSLGGSKQETQYF. Full variable domain (outside the CDR3, taken from reference TRBV5-1 and TRBJ2-5): KAGVTQTPRYLIKTRGQQVTLSCSPISGHRSVSWYQQTPGQGLQFLFEYFSETQRNKGNFPGRFSGRQFSNSRSEMNVSTLELGDSALYLCASSLGGSKQETQYFGPGTRLLVL.

This clonotype was counted a few times. The chain recombines TRBV20-1 with TRBJ2-4; a possible D gene is TRBD1 (6 bases). Germline-derived CDR1 and CDR2 are DFQATT and SNEGSKA (reference sequence). The CDR3 spans 13 residues. The germline V and J ends were trimmed by 5 bases and 3 bases, with 11 bases remaining between them. CDR3 sequence reads: CSAFQGIKNIQYF. Here the CDR3 DNA reads TGCAGTGCTTTCCAGGGGATCAAAAACATTCAGTACTTC.

In this sample, this clonotype turned up a few times. The chain couples TRBV5-1 to TRBJ2-1; 7 nucleotides agree with TRBD2. The length of the CDR3 is 17 residues. With V trimmed by 4 bases and J by 4 bases, 14 bases remained unmatched. Germline-derived CDR1 and CDR2 are SGHRS and YFSETQ. CDR3 nucleotide sequence: TGCGCCAGCAGCCCAACCTTTTCTAGCGGCCCTTACAATGAGCAGTTCTTC. This sequence encodes CASSPTFSSGPYNEQFF. The complete variable domain, with remaining parts taken from reference TRBV5-1 and TRBJ2-1, reads KAGVTQTPRYLIKTRGQQVTLSCSPISGHRSVSWYQQTPGQGLQFLFEYFSETQRNKGNFPGRFSGRQFSNSRSEMNVSTLELGDSALYLCASSPTFSSGPYNEQFFGPGTRLTVL.

The J gene is TRBJ2-5, the V gene TRBV7-2; D remains ambiguous. V lost 0 bases to trimming and J lost 3 bases, with 5 bases between them. This CDR3 is 13 amino acids long. Germline assignment: CDR1 SGHTA and CDR2 FQGNSA. The CDR3 nucleotides read TGTGCCAGCAGCTTAGCCCCTGAAGAGACCCAGTACTTC. This sequence encodes CASSLAPEETQYF.

This chain joins TRBV30 and TRBJ2-7; D may be TRBD1 (5 bases). The CDR3 extends over 11 amino acids. Per germline, CDR1 GTSNPN and CDR2 SVGIG (reference sequence). Trimming shortened V by 0 bases and J by 9 bases, and 9 bases separated the two germline ends. CDR3 nucleotides: TGTGCCTGGAGTGTTAGTACAGGGCAGTACTTC. Translation gives CAWSVSTGQYF.

This clonotype was picked up a small number of times. The CDR3 spells CASSPRENEQFF. CDR3 DNA: TGTGCCAGCTCACCAAGGGAGAATGAGCAGTTCTTC. This sequence joins TRBV18 and TRBJ2-1, with D perhaps matching TRBD2 (5 bases). Trimming stripped 2 bases from V and 7 bases from J, with 6 bases between. The CDR3 runs 12 residues. The V gene's germline CDR1 is KGHSH and CDR2 LQKENI.

This clonotype was detected ten times or more. This sequence joins TRBV20-1 and TRBJ2-1; the D gene is possibly TRBD1 (6 bases). Trimming removed 0 bases at V and 2 bases at J, with 14 bases between. Germline V gene data show CDR1 as DFQATT and CDR2 as SNEGSKA (reference sequence). CDR3 size: 16 residues. The CDR3 loop is CSARDPTGRAYNEQFF. The DNA of the CDR3 is TGCAGTGCTAGAGACCCCACAGGGCGAGCCTACAATGAGCAGTTCTTC.

There are a few counts of this clonotype. The V gene is TRBV29-1, the J gene TRBJ2-7; unclear D gene. The CDR3 consists of 15 residues. V was cut by 5 bases and J by 0 bases, with 17 bases left in between. Germline values: CDR1 SQVTM, CDR2 ANQGSEA. CDR3 coding DNA: TGCAGCGTTTCAGGCCTCTTCCAAAGCTCCTACGAGCAGTACTTC. Protein sequence: CSVSGLFQSSYEQYF.

This clonotype was observed many times. The chain links TRBV7-9 to TRBJ2-5, with D perhaps matching TRBD2 (6 bases). Trimming stripped 11 bases from V and 5 bases from J, with 9 bases between. This CDR3 contains 10 residues. Germline lookup yields CDR1 SEHNR and CDR2 FQNEAQ (reference sequence). The CDR3 DNA sequence: TGTGCCGGAGGGATGGAGACCCAGTACTTC. Translation gives CAGGMETQYF.

The chain recombines TRBV18 with TRBJ1-1; unclear D gene. Germline V gene lookup returns CDR1 KGHSH and CDR2 LQKENI. V lost 3 bases and J 5 bases, leaving 10 bases between the germline ends. The CDR3 covers 13 residues. CDR3 bases: TGTGCCAGCTCACCCCCGTCAGGAACTGAAGCTTTCTTT. This gives the protein CASSPPSGTEAFF. Filled out from reference TRBV18 and TRBJ1-1, the complete variable domain reads NAGVMQNPRHLVRRRGQEARLRCSPMKGHSHVYWYRQLPEEGLKFMVYLQKENIIDESGMPKERFSAEFPKEGPSILRIQQVVRGDSAAYFCASSPPSGTEAFFGQGTRLTVV.

V gene TRBV5-6 combines with J gene TRBJ1-5; D might be TRBD1 (6 bases). The CDR3 consists of 15 residues. Germline loops: CDR1 SGHDT, CDR2 YYEEEE. Trimming left V 2 bases short and J 4 bases short, with 13 bases between. The CDR3 nucleotides read TGTGCCAGCAGCTTCTCCGACAGGATTAATCAGCCCCAGCATTTT. It yields the protein CASSFSDRINQPQHF.

This clonotype was seen only a few times. The CDR3 reads CASSQGPGYKETQYF. In DNA form, the CDR3 reads TGCGCCAGCAGCCAAGGTCCGGGGTATAAAGAGACCCAGTACTTC. The chain joins TRBV4-3 to TRBJ2-5; tentatively, D is TRBD2 (5 bases). This CDR3 is 15 amino acids long. Germline CDR1 reads LGHNA; CDR2 reads YSLEER. Trimming left V 1 base short and J 3 bases short, with 12 bases between.

The chain combines TRBV24-1 with TRBJ2-3; possibly TRBD2 for D (6 bases). Between the trimmed V and J ends, which lost 4 bases and 0 bases, there was a span of 13 bases. The CDR3 contains 16 residues. Germline V gives CDR1 KGHDR, CDR2 SFDVKD. The CDR3 bases are TGTGCCACCAGTGAAACGCTAGCGCTTAGCACAGATACGCAGTATTTT. Its translation: CATSETLALSTDTQYF.

A few counts support this clonotype. The chain links TRBV11-2 to TRBJ2-7, with a tentative D call TRBD1 (5 bases). Trimming removed 5 bases at V and 1 base at J, with 18 bases between. This CDR3 comprises 16 residues. Germline V gene lookup returns CDR1 SGHAT and CDR2 FQNNGV. The CDR3 sequence: CASSPIRRQGSYEQYF. The CDR3 DNA reads TGTGCCAGCAGCCCAATAAGAAGGCAGGGTTCCTACGAGCAGTACTTC.

This clonotype was recorded at least ten times. V and J are TRBV6-5 and TRBJ1-6; D unclear. This CDR3 spans 14 amino acids. Germline V lookup: CDR1 MNHEY, CDR2 SVGAGI. The V gene lost 0 bases and the J gene lost 13 bases, with 13 bases spanning the gap. CDR3 sequence reads: CASSYSVPPTPLHF. The CDR3 region has the DNA TGTGCCAGCAGTTACTCGGTCCCTCCGACGCCCCTCCACTTT.

This clonotype was picked up a small number of times. The genes are TRBV12-3 or TRBV12-4 and TRBJ1-2; the match to TRBD1 covers 9 bases. The V gene end was trimmed by 5 bases and the J gene end by 7 bases; junction bases not matched to a gene: 11. This CDR3 is built from 15 residues. DNA of the CDR3: TGTGCCAGCAGTAAGGGACAGGGAAGGGGAGGTGGCTACACCTTC. This gives the protein CASSKGQGRGGGYTF.

This clonotype was counted at least ten times. V is TRBV20-1 and J is TRBJ2-7, with D maybe TRBD2 (7 bases). The V end was cut by 3 bases, the J end by 2 bases, with 11 bases between. The CDR3 is made up of 13 amino acids. Per the germline V gene, CDR1 is DFQATT and CDR2 is SNEGSKA (reference sequence). The CDR3 spells CSASRGRAYEQYF. CDR3 in DNA: TGCAGTGCTAGTAGGGGGAGGGCCTACGAGCAGTACTTC.

This clonotype was seen ten or more times. The rearrangement uses TRBV20-1 and TRBJ1-6; 8 bases match TRBD1. CDR1 DFQATT and CDR2 SNEGSKA come from the germline V gene (reference sequence). CDR3 length equals 14 residues. The V segment lost 5 bases and the J segment 9 bases; nucleotides outside the gene matches: 9. The CDR3 coding sequence is TGCAGTGCTCACCCTCAGGGGGCTGGTTCACCCCTCCACTTT. Translated: CSAHPQGAGSPLHF.

This clonotype showed up just a few times. V gene TRBV6-1 combines with J gene TRBJ1-2; tentatively, D is TRBD1 (5 bases). V was trimmed by 11 bases and J by 0 bases, leaving 16 bases between them. Germline lookup yields CDR1 MNHNS and CDR2 SASEGT. The CDR3 sequence is 14 residues long. CDR3 sequence reads: CAAFLGPSNYGYTF. For the CDR3, the DNA is TGTGCCGCCTTCCTGGGGCCTTCTAACTATGGCTACACCTTC.

This chain uses TRBV20-1 with TRBJ2-3; 8 bases fit TRBD2. Germline-derived CDR1 and CDR2 are DFQATT and SNEGSKA (reference sequence). V was clipped by 5 bases and J by 3 bases; unmatched bases: 7. The CDR3 contains 14 residues. Here the CDR3 DNA reads TGCAGTGCTCCCCGGGGGGGGCTGACAGATACGCAGTATTTT. It specifies CSAPRGGLTDTQYF.

The rearrangement joins TRBV7-2 to TRBJ1-2; D is unclear. Germline V gives CDR1 SGHTA, CDR2 FQGNSA. The germline V and J ends were trimmed by 5 bases and 4 bases, with 11 bases remaining between them. This CDR3 region has 13 residues. This chain's CDR3 is CASSQDVLYGYTF. In DNA form, the CDR3 reads TGTGCCAGCAGCCAGGACGTTCTCTATGGCTACACCTTC. Based on the CDR3 plus reference TRBV7-2 and TRBJ1-2, the full variable domain is GAGVSQSPSNKVTEKGKDVELRCDPISGHTALYWYRQSLGQGLEFLIYFQGNSAPDKSGLPSDRFSAERTGGSVSTLTIQRTQQEDSAVYLCASSQDVLYGYTFGSGTRLTVV.